This passage covers 22 T cell receptor beta chains from one sample sequenced in a study of cytomegalovirus exposure and HLA in healthy donors (dated by TCRdb to 2015 to 2018). The protocol used for the library was the immunoSEQ multiplex PCR assay. The multiplex PCR relied on a mix of 60 forward primers for TCR Vbeta segments and 13 reverse primers for TCR Jbeta segments. TCRdb re-hosts the immuneACCESS table, in-frame sequences only. Its copies lack some clones; in the studies checked, an unresolved V gene accounts for under half of them, and the cause for the rest is not known. This sample has some 170,000 clones in its table, and roughly 79% of those were observed once. The ten largest clones take up roughly 10% of the sample. Sequenced sample: PBMCs. The receptors derive from a man younger than 35 in good health and CMV-seropositive.

The chain couples TRBV5-8 to TRBJ1-5, with 7 bases lining up with TRBD1. CDR3 size: 15 residues. The germline CDR1 and CDR2 sequences are SGHTS and YDEGEE. V dropped 4 bases and J dropped 0; count of bases not matched to a gene: 4. CDR3 residues: CASSHRGNSNQPQHF. In DNA, the CDR3 is TGTGCCAGCAGCCACAGGGGAAATAGCAATCAGCCCCAGCATTTT.

This clone was found a few times. This rearrangement joins TRBV7-2 to TRBJ2-4; no definite D call. Looked up from germline, CDR1 is SGHTA and CDR2 is FQGNSA. This CDR3 comprises 15 residues. Between the trimmed V and J ends, which lost 1 base and 0 bases, there was a span of 7 bases. This chain's CDR3 is CASSLDSRAKNIQYF. The DNA for the CDR3 is TGTGCCAGCAGCTTAGACAGCCGAGCCAAAAACATTCAGTACTTC.

V usage is TRBV19 and J usage is TRBJ2-5; 8 positions agree with TRBD2. CDR3 size: 14 residues. Germline V gene sequence: CDR1 LNHDA, CDR2 SQIVND (reference sequence). The trim removed 5 bases at V and 3 bases at J, leaving 5 bases unmatched. The CDR3 DNA is TGTGCCAGTAGTCTCGGACTAGCAGAAGAGACCCAGTACTTC. Translating gives CASSLGLAEETQYF.

V and J are TRBV28 and TRBJ2-7; 11 bases are shared with TRBD2. The CDR3 extends over 15 amino acids. Germline V gives CDR1 MDHEN, CDR2 SYDVKM. V was clipped by 1 base and J by 5 bases; unmatched bases: 4. The CDR3 reads CASSLSLAGGNEQYF. As DNA, the CDR3 is TGTGCCAGCAGTTTATCGCTAGCGGGAGGTAACGAGCAGTACTTC.

CDR3: CASTPTGIGYGYTF. Written as DNA, the CDR3 is TGTGCCAGCACTCCTACAGGGATCGGCTATGGCTACACCTTC. This chain uses TRBV28 with TRBJ1-2; weak D call: TRBD1 (6 bases). CDR3 length: 14 residues. V lost 7 bases and J 4 bases, leaving 16 bases between the germline ends. From germline, CDR1 is MDHEN and CDR2 SYDVKM.

The chain joins TRBV11-2 to TRBJ1-2; D is perhaps TRBD1 (5 bases). V was cut by 1 base and J by 5 bases, with 5 bases left in between. The CDR3 spans 12 residues. Germline-derived CDR1 and CDR2 are SGHAT and FQNNGV. The CDR3 protein is CASSLAGYGYTF. The CDR3, as DNA: TGTGCCAGCAGCTTAGCAGGGTATGGCTACACCTTC.

The chain employs TRBV30 and TRBJ2-5; the match to TRBD2 covers 8 bases. Losses at the gene ends were 2 bases for V and 4 bases for J; bases not matched to a gene: 6. Germline V lookup: CDR1 GTSNPN, CDR2 SVGIG (reference sequence). This CDR3 has 14 residues. The CDR3 here is CAWSRVAGIETQYF. In nucleotides, the CDR3 is TGTGCCTGGAGTAGAGTAGCGGGGATAGAGACCCAGTACTTC.

CDR3 residues: CASGSTSGGSTDTQYF. The CDR3 coding sequence is TGTGCTAGTGGTTCGACTAGTGGGGGGAGCACAGATACGCAGTATTTT. The chain carries TRBV12-5 and TRBJ2-3, with D perhaps matching TRBD2 (6 bases). CDR3 length equals 16 residues. The ends were cut back, 4 bases at V and 0 bases at J, with 14 bases in the middle. Germline V gene data show CDR1 as LGHNT and CDR2 as FRNRAP. Together with reference TRBV12-5 and TRBJ2-3, the CDR3 gives the full variable domain: DARVTQTPRHKVTEMGQEVTMRCQPILGHNTVFWYRQTMMQGLELLAYFRNRAPLDDSGMPKDRFSAEMPDATLATLKIQPSEPRDSAVYFCASGSTSGGSTDTQYFGPGTRLTVL.

This clone turned up a few times. This chain links TRBV28 with TRBJ2-7; 8 positions match TRBD2. The CDR3 has 17 residues. Trimming cost V 7 bases and J 2 bases; bases outside gene matches: 16. CDR1 is MDHEN and CDR2 is SYDVKM in the germline V gene. The CDR3 sequence is CASMGGGQREPPYEQYF. CDR3 sequence (DNA): TGTGCCAGCATGGGGGGAGGGCAGCGGGAGCCACCCTACGAGCAGTACTTC. The variable domain in full, with the rest retrieved from reference TRBV28 and TRBJ2-7, is DVKVTQSSRYLVKRTGEKVFLECVQDMDHENMFWYRQDPGLGLRLIYFSYDVKMKEKGDIPEGYSVSREKKERFSLILESASTNQTSMYLCASMGGGQREPPYEQYFGPGTRLTVT.

This chain connects TRBV2 to TRBJ2-5; 12 nucleotides line up with TRBD1. The CDR3 runs 14 residues. V shed 9 bases, J shed 3 bases, and the junction held 5 bases outside the gene matches. The germline gives CDR1 SNHLY, CDR2 FYNNEI. For the CDR3, the DNA is TGTGCCAGGGGGGACAGGGGGCGCGAAGAGACCCAGTACTTC. Amino acids: CARGDRGREETQYF.

This chain joins TRBV27 and TRBJ2-2; the match to TRBD2 covers 7 bases. The CDR3 extends over 20 amino acids. Germline assignment: CDR1 MNHEY and CDR2 SMNVEV (reference sequence). V gave up 4 bases and J gave up 3 bases; unmatched junction bases: 20. For the CDR3, the DNA is TGTGCCAGCAGTTCCCCCGTTTATATTACGAGCGGGACGGACACCGGGGAGCTGTTTTTT. It is translated as CASSSPVYITSGTDTGELFF.

This clone was seen a handful of times. This chain uses TRBV5-1 with TRBJ1-1; 9 positions match TRBD1. The CDR3 consists of 15 residues. CDR1 and CDR2 from the germline V gene are SGHRS and YFSETQ. With V trimmed by 3 bases and J by 3 bases, 6 bases remained unmatched. DNA for the CDR3: TGCGCCAGCAGCTCGGGACAGGGAGGCTACACTGAAGCTTTCTTT. It translates to CASSSGQGGYTEAFF.

This rearrangement joins TRBV19 to TRBJ1-2; 11 bases match TRBD1. CDR1 LNHDA and CDR2 SQIVND come from the germline V gene (reference sequence). The CDR3 runs to 16 residues. Germline trimming cut 6 bases from V and 7 bases from J; bases unmatched to any gene: 13. The CDR3 sequence is CASRSRGPDRGLGYTF. The CDR3 DNA reads as TGTGCCAGTAGGAGCAGGGGGCCGGACAGGGGGCTTGGCTACACCTTC.

V is TRBV7-9 and J is TRBJ1-1; perhaps TRBD1 as D (6 bases). The V end was cut by 1 base, the J end by 3 bases, with 12 bases between. CDR1 SEHNR and CDR2 FQNEAQ come from the germline V gene (reference sequence). The CDR3 is 15 amino acids. The CDR3 DNA is TGTGCCAGCAGCTTAGGAGGCAGGGGAGACACTGAAGCTTTCTTT. Its translation is CASSLGGRGDTEAFF. The entire variable domain, with the rest obtained from reference TRBV7-9 and TRBJ1-1, is as follows: DTGVSQNPRHKITKRGQNVTFRCDPISEHNRLYWYRQTLGQGPEFLTYFQNEAQLEKSRLLSDRFSAERPKGSFSTLEIQRTEQGDSAMYLCASSLGGRGDTEAFFGQGTRLTVV.

The rearrangement links TRBV19 to TRBJ1-1; 7 nucleotides match TRBD1. V shed 3 bases and J 4 bases; nucleotides not matched to a gene: 5. This CDR3 comprises 14 residues. Germline CDR1 and CDR2: LNHDA and SQIVND (reference sequence). CDR3 DNA sequence: TGTGCCAGTAGTATTCGTGCAGGGGGCACTGAAGCTTTCTTT. Translation gives CASSIRAGGTEAFF.

The chain uses TRBV23-1 and TRBJ1-1; D remains unclear. TRBV23-1 is annotated as an ORF whose role is uncertain. This CDR3 has 15 amino acids. Trimming took off 0 bases at V and 4 bases at J, with 12 bases between the two ends. The DNA of the CDR3 is TGCGCCAGCAGTCAATCAGGTCAACGCGGCACTGAAGCTTTCTTT. This translates into CASSQSGQRGTEAFF.

This clone was counted only a few times. The chain carries TRBV7-8 and TRBJ2-1, with 9 bases aligning to TRBD2. The CDR3 loop spans 16 amino acids. V was clipped by 5 bases and J by 3 bases; unmatched bases: 8. From germline, CDR1 is SGHVS and CDR2 FQNEAQ. The CDR3 nucleotides read TGTGCCAGCAGCCCATGGACTAGCGCGATCTACAATGAGCAGTTCTTC. The encoded protein is CASSPWTSAIYNEQFF.

This chain connects TRBV7-9 to TRBJ2-7, with 8 positions matching TRBD1. Trimming took 2 bases from V and 0 from J; bases not matched to a gene: 9. This CDR3 comprises 17 residues. The germline V gene encodes CDR1 SEHNR and CDR2 FQNEAQ (reference sequence). The chain's CDR3 is CASSLRYRQGTSYEQYF. CDR3 DNA: TGTGCCAGCAGCTTAAGGTATCGACAGGGGACCTCCTACGAGCAGTACTTC.

The chain recombines TRBV7-8 with TRBJ1-3; D ambiguous. There are 17 residues in the CDR3. Germline CDR1 reads SGHVS; CDR2 reads FQNEAQ. The V end lost 3 bases, the J end lost 0 bases, and 15 bases lay between the germline ends. This CDR3 is CASSFLEAYLSGNTIYF. The CDR3 bases are TGTGCCAGCAGCTTCCTTGAGGCCTATCTCTCTGGAAACACCATATATTTT. Full variable domain (missing parts from reference TRBV7-8 and TRBJ1-3): GAGVSQSPRYKVAKRGQDVALRCDPISGHVSLFWYQQALGQGPEFLTYFQNEAQLDKSGLPSDRFFAERPEGSVSTLKIQRTQQEDSAVYLCASSFLEAYLSGNTIYFGEGSWLTVV.

V usage is TRBV7-9 and J usage is TRBJ2-2; 7 bases fit TRBD1. The CDR3 sequence is 16 residues long. From germline, CDR1 is SEHNR and CDR2 FQNEAQ (reference sequence). V dropped 5 bases and J dropped 3; count of bases not matched to a gene: 9. Here the CDR3 reads CASSHHRQGDTGELFF. The CDR3 DNA reads as TGTGCCAGCAGCCACCATCGGCAGGGGGACACCGGGGAGCTGTTTTTT.

The J gene is TRBJ1-5, the V gene TRBV7-9; D gene uncertain. Trimming took 4 bases from V and 7 from J, leaving 8 bases between them. This CDR3 comprises 12 residues. Germline CDR1 and CDR2: SEHNR and FQNEAQ (reference sequence). The CDR3 is CASSYPGQPQHF. The DNA of the CDR3 is TGTGCCAGCAGCTACCCAGGACAGCCCCAGCATTTT.

This clone appeared a few times. This rearrangement joins TRBV7-8 to TRBJ2-5; D is perhaps TRBD2 (5 bases). The ends were cut back, 0 bases at V and 3 bases at J, with 14 bases in the middle. The CDR3 sequence is 16 residues long. The germline gives CDR1 SGHVS, CDR2 FQNEAQ. The CDR3 sequence is CASSLALRGPKETQYF. DNA of the CDR3: TGTGCCAGCAGCTTAGCGCTTCGGGGTCCCAAAGAGACCCAGTACTTC. Full variable domain (rest looked up from reference TRBV7-8 and TRBJ2-5): GAGVSQSPRYKVAKRGQDVALRCDPISGHVSLFWYQQALGQGPEFLTYFQNEAQLDKSGLPSDRFFAERPEGSVSTLKIQRTQQEDSAVYLCASSLALRGPKETQYFGPGTRLLVL.